This passage covers 22 T cell receptor beta chains from one sample sequenced in a study of T cell responses to AZD1222 COVID-19 vaccine. Sequencing was performed with immunoSEQ multiplex PCR; in TCRdb, only in-frame clones are kept and a portion is missing. The sample holds 110,000 to 150,000 clones, just over 90% seen once. The sample was peripheral blood, taken on day 0 of AZD1222 vaccination. The receptors shown here come from an adult in good health.

This rearrangement joins TRBV12-3 or TRBV12-4 to TRBJ2-5; TRBD1 might be the D (5 bases). V was pared by 3 bases and J by 5 bases, with 10 bases between. The CDR3 contains 13 residues. The CDR3 DNA follows: TGTGCCAGCAGTTTTAGGGGTTGGGAGACCCAGTACTTC. Translating it yields CASSFRGWETQYF.

The gene calls are TRBV30 and TRBJ1-2; D is perhaps TRBD1 (6 bases). V was pared by 5 bases and J by 7 bases, with 17 bases between. Germline CDR1 reads GTSNPN; CDR2 reads SVGIG (reference sequence). This CDR3 comprises 13 residues. The CDR3 DNA is TGTGCCTGGGGATCGACAGGCTCCCGTGGCTACACCTTC. Translated, it gives CAWGSTGSRGYTF.

The chain carries TRBV5-1 and TRBJ2-1; 10 bases are a match to TRBD2. After removal of 1 base from V and 9 bases from J, the junction contained 7 bases not matched to a gene. CDR3 length: 15 amino acids. CDR1 and CDR2 (germline): SGHRS, YFSETQ. The CDR3 is CASSLSLAGDGEQFF. DNA of the CDR3: TGCGCCAGCAGCTTGAGCCTAGCGGGGGACGGTGAGCAGTTCTTC.

The V and J genes are TRBV11-3 and TRBJ2-1, with D perhaps TRBD2 (5 bases). Trimming cost V 4 bases and J 3 bases, with 13 bases left between them. The germline CDR1 and CDR2 sequences are SGHNT and YENEEA. The CDR3 runs 15 residues. The DNA for the CDR3 is TGTGCCAGCAGCTCCGACGGGGTCTTCTACAATGAGCAGTTCTTC. This sequence encodes CASSSDGVFYNEQFF.

The genes are TRBV28 and TRBJ1-1, with a weak D call TRBD1 (5 bases). CDR3 size: 14 residues. V was pared by 6 bases and J by 5 bases, with 16 bases between. Germline V gives CDR1 MDHEN, CDR2 SYDVKM. This CDR3 is CASSVGTGGTEAFF. CDR3 DNA: TGTGCCAGCAGCGTGGGGACGGGGGGGACTGAAGCTTTCTTT.

This sequence joins TRBV7-6 and TRBJ2-7; TRBD2 matches at 8 bases. This CDR3 has 17 residues. Germline V lookup: CDR1 SGHVS, CDR2 FNYEAQ. V lost 4 bases to trimming and J lost 0 bases; unmatched junction nucleotides: 11. CDR3 protein: CASSSRVIAGNSYEQYF. The CDR3 nucleotides are TGTGCCAGCAGCTCCCGGGTCATAGCGGGAAACTCCTACGAGCAGTACTTC.

The V and J genes are TRBV20-1 and TRBJ2-1, with D possibly being TRBD2 (6 bases). CDR3 length equals 14 residues. Per germline, CDR1 DFQATT and CDR2 SNEGSKA (reference sequence). With 3 bases removed from V and 7 bases from J, the gap between germline ends came to 16 bases. The CDR3 loop is CSASSYSRGNEQFF. CDR3 nucleotide sequence: TGCAGTGCTAGTTCTTACTCCCGGGGGAATGAGCAGTTCTTC.

Only a few counts were recorded for this clone. The chain is built from TRBV30 and TRBJ1-2, with 8 nucleotides matching TRBD1. Germline V gives CDR1 GTSNPN, CDR2 SVGIG (reference sequence). V dropped 8 bases and J dropped 5; count of bases not matched to a gene: 13. CDR3 length equals 14 residues. CDR3 protein: CAGKTGQGRYGYTF. CDR3 nucleotides: TGTGCCGGAAAAACCGGACAGGGAAGGTATGGCTACACCTTC.

This clone was observed once. V is TRBV7-9 and J is TRBJ1-3; 8 nucleotides agree with TRBD1. J gave up 4 bases and V 2 bases, and 4 bases lay outside the gene matches. Germline V gene lookup returns CDR1 SEHNR and CDR2 FQNEAQ (reference sequence). The CDR3 has 15 amino acids. CDR3 loop: CASSLQGARGNTIYF. The CDR3 region has the DNA TGTGCCAGCAGCTTACAGGGGGCGCGAGGAAACACCATATATTTT.

The chain has TRBV30 and TRBJ2-5; TRBD1 aligns across 7 bases. Germline V gene sequence: CDR1 GTSNPN, CDR2 SVGIG (reference sequence). With 1 base clipped from V and 5 bases from J, the junction kept 4 bases outside the gene matches. This CDR3 is 13 amino acids long. The CDR3 protein is CAWSGGTVETQYF. The CDR3 DNA follows: TGTGCCTGGAGTGGAGGGACAGTTGAGACCCAGTACTTC. The whole variable domain, filled in from reference TRBV30 and TRBJ2-5, reads SQTIHQWPATLVQPVGSPLSLECTVEGTSNPNLYWYRQAAGRGLQLLFYSVGIGQISSEVPQNLSASRPQDRQFILSSKKLLLSDSGFYLCAWSGGTVETQYFGPGTRLLVL.

The rearrangement joins TRBV7-3 to TRBJ2-2; TRBD2 aligns across 12 bases. The CDR3 is 17 amino acids. Germline CDR1 is SGHTA and CDR2 is FQGTGA. Trimming at V came to 1 base and at J to 4 bases, leaving 4 bases not matched to a gene. The CDR3 loop reads CASSLIGTSGFTGELFF. The CDR3, as DNA: TGTGCCAGCAGCTTAATTGGGACTAGCGGGTTCACCGGGGAGCTGTTTTTT.

V usage is TRBV18 and J usage is TRBJ2-5; 7 positions agree with TRBD2. The CDR3 sequence is 14 residues long. Germline V gives CDR1 KGHSH, CDR2 LQKENI. V trimming: 3 bases; J trimming: 1 base; junction bases outside the gene matches: 2. The CDR3 coding sequence is TGTGCCAGCTCACCGCCTAGCGGCCAAGAGACCCAGTACTTC. Protein product: CASSPPSGQETQYF.

The chain couples TRBV7-9 to TRBJ2-3; D not resolved. V lost 5 bases, J lost 6 bases, and 18 bases lay in between. Germline-derived CDR1 and CDR2 are SEHNR and FQNEAQ (reference sequence). The length of the CDR3 is 15 residues. CDR3 amino acids: CASSGVGLIVDTQYF. CDR3 bases: TGTGCCAGCAGCGGCGTCGGCTTAATTGTGGATACGCAGTATTTT.

Note on this clone: An end of the junction differs from the germline gene, which may be a read error. This chain uses TRBV7-9 with TRBJ2-4, with 15 nucleotides matching TRBD2. The CDR3 is 15 amino acids. CDR1 and CDR2 from the germline V gene are SEHNR and FQNEAQ (reference sequence). The CDR3 protein is CASRTNGTSGGRPNF. CDR3 bases: TGTGCCAGCAGAACTAACGGGACTAGCGGGGGGAGACCCAACTTC.

This clone was recorded only once. V is TRBV7-9 and J is TRBJ1-2; the D is unclear. The V gene lost 1 base and the J gene lost 7 bases, with 4 bases spanning the gap. CDR3 length: 11 residues. Looked up from germline, CDR1 is SEHNR and CDR2 is FQNEAQ (reference sequence). The DNA of the CDR3 is TGTGCCAGCAGCTTAGGCGCTGGCTACACCTTC. Translation: CASSLGAGYTF.

This chain connects TRBV9 to TRBJ1-5, with 12 bases identical to TRBD1. CDR1 is SGDLS, CDR2 YYNGEE, per germline. V lost 7 bases, J lost 1 base, and 3 bases stayed unmatched. CDR3 length equals 15 residues. CDR3 coding DNA: TGTGCCAGCGGGACAGGGGGCATAAGCAATCAGCCCCAGCATTTT. Its protein is CASGTGGISNQPQHF.

This chain joins TRBV30 and TRBJ1-6, with D maybe TRBD1 (5 bases). The CDR3 is 16 residues long. Germline values: CDR1 GTSNPN, CDR2 SVGIG (reference sequence). V dropped 0 bases and J dropped 5 bases, with 14 bases sitting between them. The CDR3 coding sequence is TGTGCCTGGAGTGTAGGGGCAGGGACTGATAATTCACCCCTCCACTTT. It yields the protein CAWSVGAGTDNSPLHF. The full variable domain, completed using reference TRBV30 and TRBJ1-6, is SQTIHQWPATLVQPVGSPLSLECTVEGTSNPNLYWYRQAAGRGLQLLFYSVGIGQISSEVPQNLSASRPQDRQFILSSKKLLLSDSGFYLCAWSVGAGTDNSPLHFGNGTRLTVT.

This clone was seen more than once but under ten times. The chain links TRBV10-3 to TRBJ1-2; D is unclear. This CDR3 has 14 residues. Trimming shortened V by 3 bases and J by 4 bases, and 12 bases separated the two germline ends. Germline-derived CDR1 and CDR2 are ENHRY and SYGVKD. CDR3: CAISDEWVGYGYTF. In DNA form, the CDR3 reads TGTGCCATCAGTGACGAATGGGTAGGCTATGGCTACACCTTC.

The J gene is TRBJ1-2, the V gene TRBV7-2; 7 nucleotides agree with TRBD1. Germline values: CDR1 SGHTA, CDR2 FQGNSA. V was pared by 0 bases and J by 3 bases, with 7 bases of the junction left unmatched. The CDR3 sequence is 16 residues long. CDR3 DNA sequence: TGTGCCAGCAGCTTAGCTAGGTCGACAGGGCACTATGGCTACACCTTC. Residues: CASSLARSTGHYGYTF.

The chain couples TRBV30 to TRBJ1-2; D gene unclear. V was clipped by 4 bases and J by 2 bases, with 8 bases between them. The CDR3 loop spans 12 amino acids. Germline lookup yields CDR1 GTSNPN and CDR2 SVGIG (reference sequence). CDR3 coding DNA: TGTGCCTGGATTTGGGAAAACTATGGCTACACCTTC. It encodes CAWIWENYGYTF.

The chain joins TRBV20-1 to TRBJ2-7, with 7 bases fitting TRBD1. The V segment lost 3 bases and the J segment 1 base; nucleotides outside the gene matches: 6. CDR1 DFQATT and CDR2 SNEGSKA come from the germline V gene (reference sequence). The CDR3 has 14 amino acids. CDR3 bases: TGCAGTGCTAGTGTGGGCAGGGGGTCCTACGAGCAGTACTTC. Amino acid sequence: CSASVGRGSYEQYF.

This rearrangement joins TRBV3-1 (or the pseudogene TRBV3-2) to TRBJ2-7, with D maybe TRBD2 (7 bases). Germline CDR1 is LGHDT and CDR2 is YNNKEL (reference sequence). The length of the CDR3 is 16 residues. Trimming cost V 1 base and J 0 bases, with 13 bases left between them. As DNA, the CDR3 is TGTGCCAGCAGCCAAGGGGGAGGGACAAGCTCCTACGAGCAGTACTTC. Protein: CASSQGGGTSSYEQYF.